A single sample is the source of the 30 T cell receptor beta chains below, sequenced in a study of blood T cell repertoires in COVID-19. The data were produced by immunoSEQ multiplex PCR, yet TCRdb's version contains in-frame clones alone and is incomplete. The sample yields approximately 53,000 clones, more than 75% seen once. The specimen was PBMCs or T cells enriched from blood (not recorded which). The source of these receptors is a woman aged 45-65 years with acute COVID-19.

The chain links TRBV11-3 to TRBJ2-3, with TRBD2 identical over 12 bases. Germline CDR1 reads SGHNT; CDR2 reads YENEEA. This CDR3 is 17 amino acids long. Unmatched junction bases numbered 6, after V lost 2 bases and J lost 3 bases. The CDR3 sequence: CASSLKRLAGGTDTQYF. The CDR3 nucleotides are TGTGCCAGCAGCTTAAAAAGGCTAGCGGGGGGGACAGATACGCAGTATTTT.

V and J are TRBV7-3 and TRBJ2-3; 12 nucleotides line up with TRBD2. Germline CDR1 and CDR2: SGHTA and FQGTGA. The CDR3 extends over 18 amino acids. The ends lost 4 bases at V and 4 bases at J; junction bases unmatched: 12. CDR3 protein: CASSSRSLAGGPPDTQYF. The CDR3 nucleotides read TGTGCCAGCAGCTCCCGCTCTCTAGCGGGGGGGCCCCCAGATACGCAGTATTTT.

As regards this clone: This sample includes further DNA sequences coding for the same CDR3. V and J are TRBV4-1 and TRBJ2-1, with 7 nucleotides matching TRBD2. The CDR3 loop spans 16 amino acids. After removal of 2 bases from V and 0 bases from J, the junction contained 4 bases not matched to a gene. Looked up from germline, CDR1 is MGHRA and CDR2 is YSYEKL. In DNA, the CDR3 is TGCGCCAGCAGCCAATTTAGCGGGTACTCCTACAATGAGCAGTTCTTC. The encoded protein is CASSQFSGYSYNEQFF.

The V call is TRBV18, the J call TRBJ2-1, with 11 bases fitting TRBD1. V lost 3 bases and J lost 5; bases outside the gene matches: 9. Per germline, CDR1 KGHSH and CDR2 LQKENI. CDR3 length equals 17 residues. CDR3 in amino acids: CASSPRTGGSSNNEQFF. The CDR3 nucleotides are TGTGCCAGCTCACCTCGGACAGGGGGCTCATCGAACAATGAGCAGTTCTTC. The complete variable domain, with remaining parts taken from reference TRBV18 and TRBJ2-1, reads NAGVMQNPRHLVRRRGQEARLRCSPMKGHSHVYWYRQLPEEGLKFMVYLQKENIIDESGMPKERFSAEFPKEGPSILRIQQVVRGDSAAYFCASSPRTGGSSNNEQFFGPGTRLTVL.

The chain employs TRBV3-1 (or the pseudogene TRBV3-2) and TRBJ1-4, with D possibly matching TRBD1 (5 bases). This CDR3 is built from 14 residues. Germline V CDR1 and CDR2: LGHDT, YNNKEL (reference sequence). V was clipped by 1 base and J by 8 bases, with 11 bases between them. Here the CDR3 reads CASSQAGVGEKLFF. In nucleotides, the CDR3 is TGTGCCAGCAGCCAAGCGGGGGTAGGGGAAAAACTGTTTTTT.

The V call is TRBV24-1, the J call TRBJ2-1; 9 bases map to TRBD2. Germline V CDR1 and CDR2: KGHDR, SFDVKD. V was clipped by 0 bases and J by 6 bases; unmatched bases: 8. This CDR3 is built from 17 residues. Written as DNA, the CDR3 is TGTGCCACCAGTGATTTGGACGGCGGGGGGGCTGTCAATGAGCAGTTCTTC. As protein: CATSDLDGGGAVNEQFF.

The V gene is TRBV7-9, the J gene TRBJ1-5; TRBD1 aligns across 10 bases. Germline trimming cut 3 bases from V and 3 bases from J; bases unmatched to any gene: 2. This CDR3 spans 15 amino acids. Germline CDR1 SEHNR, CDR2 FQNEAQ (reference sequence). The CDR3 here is CASSFGQGVNQPQHF. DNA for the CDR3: TGTGCCAGCAGCTTCGGACAGGGGGTCAATCAGCCCCAGCATTTT.

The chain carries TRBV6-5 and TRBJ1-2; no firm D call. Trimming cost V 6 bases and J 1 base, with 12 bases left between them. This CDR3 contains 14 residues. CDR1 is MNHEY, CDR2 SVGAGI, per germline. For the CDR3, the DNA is TGTGCCAGCAGCCGTGGGAGGATTAACTATGGCTACACCTTC. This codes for CASSRGRINYGYTF.

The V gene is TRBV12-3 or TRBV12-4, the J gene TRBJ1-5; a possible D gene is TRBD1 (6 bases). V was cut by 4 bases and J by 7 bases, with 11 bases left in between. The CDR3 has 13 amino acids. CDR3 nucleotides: TGTGCCAGCAGTTCCCAGGGGCGGCAGCCCCAGCATTTT. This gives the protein CASSSQGRQPQHF.

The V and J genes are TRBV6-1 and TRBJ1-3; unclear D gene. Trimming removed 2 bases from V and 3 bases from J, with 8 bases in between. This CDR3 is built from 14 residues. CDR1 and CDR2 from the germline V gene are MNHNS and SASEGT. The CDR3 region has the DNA TGTGCCAGCAGTGAATCGCTAGTTGGAAACACCATATATTTT. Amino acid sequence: CASSESLVGNTIYF.

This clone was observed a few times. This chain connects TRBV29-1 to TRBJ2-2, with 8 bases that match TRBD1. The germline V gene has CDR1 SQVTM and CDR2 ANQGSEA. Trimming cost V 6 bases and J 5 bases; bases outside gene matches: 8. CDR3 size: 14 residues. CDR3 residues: CSVGTGLGTGELFF. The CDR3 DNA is TGCAGCGTCGGGACAGGCCTGGGGACCGGGGAGCTGTTTTTT.

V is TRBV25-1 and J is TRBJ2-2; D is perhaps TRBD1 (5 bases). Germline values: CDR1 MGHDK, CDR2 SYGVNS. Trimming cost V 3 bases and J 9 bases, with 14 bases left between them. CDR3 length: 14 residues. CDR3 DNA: TGTGCCAGCAGTGATGGGATGGCAGGGTGGGAGCTGTTTTTT. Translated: CASSDGMAGWELFF.

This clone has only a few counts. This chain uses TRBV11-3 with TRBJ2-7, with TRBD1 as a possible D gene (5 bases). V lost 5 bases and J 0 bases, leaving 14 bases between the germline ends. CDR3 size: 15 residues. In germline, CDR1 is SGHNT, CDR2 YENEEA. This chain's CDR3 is CASSPGGDSSYEQYF. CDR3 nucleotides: TGTGCCAGCAGCCCGGGCGGAGACAGCTCCTACGAGCAGTACTTC.

The DNA for the CDR3 is TGTGCCAGCAGCCAAGATAGAGGGGGTCCAGATACGCAGTATTTT. Its translation is CASSQDRGGPDTQYF. This chain links TRBV4-2 with TRBJ2-3, with D possibly TRBD1 on 6 matching bases. V was cut by 0 bases and J by 4 bases, with 11 bases left in between. CDR1 is LGHNA and CDR2 is YNFKEQ in the germline V gene. The CDR3 runs to 15 residues.

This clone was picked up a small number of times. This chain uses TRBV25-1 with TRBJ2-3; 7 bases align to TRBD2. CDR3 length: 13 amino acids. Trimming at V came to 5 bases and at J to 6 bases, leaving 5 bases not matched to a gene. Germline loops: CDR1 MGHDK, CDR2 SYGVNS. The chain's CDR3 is CASSKQGGDTQYF. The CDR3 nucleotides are TGTGCCAGCAGTAAGCAGGGAGGGGATACGCAGTATTTT. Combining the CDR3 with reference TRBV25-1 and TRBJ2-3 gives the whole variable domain EADIYQTPRYLVIGTGKKITLECSQTMGHDKMYWYQQDPGMELHLIHYSYGVNSTEKGDLSSESTVSRIRTEHFPLTLESARPSHTSQYLCASSKQGGDTQYFGPGTRLTVL.

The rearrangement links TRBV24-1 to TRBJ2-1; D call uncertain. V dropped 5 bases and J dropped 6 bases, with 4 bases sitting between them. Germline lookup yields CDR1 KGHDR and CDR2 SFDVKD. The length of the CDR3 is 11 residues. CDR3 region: CATSASNEQFF. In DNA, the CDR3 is TGTGCCACCAGTGCTTCCAATGAGCAGTTCTTC.

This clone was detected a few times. This CDR3 is CASSGHTGGPEAFF. The CDR3 region has the DNA TGTGCCAGCAGTGGACATACAGGGGGGCCTGAAGCTTTCTTT. V gene TRBV25-1 combines with J gene TRBJ1-1; 8 nucleotides agree with TRBD1. This CDR3 spans 14 amino acids. Germline V gene lookup returns CDR1 MGHDK and CDR2 SYGVNS. J was trimmed by 6 bases and V by 4 bases; bases with no gene match: 7.

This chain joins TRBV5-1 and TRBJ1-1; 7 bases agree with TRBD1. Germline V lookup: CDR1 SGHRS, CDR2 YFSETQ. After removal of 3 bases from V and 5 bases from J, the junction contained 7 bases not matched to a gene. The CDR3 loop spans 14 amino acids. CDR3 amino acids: CASSSTGAGTEAFF. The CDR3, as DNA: TGCGCCAGCAGCTCCACAGGGGCCGGGACTGAAGCTTTCTTT.

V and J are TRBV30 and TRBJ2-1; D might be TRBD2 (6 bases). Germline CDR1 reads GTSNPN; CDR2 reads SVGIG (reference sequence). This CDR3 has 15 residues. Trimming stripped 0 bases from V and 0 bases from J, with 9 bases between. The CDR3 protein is CAWSVRGSSYNEQFF. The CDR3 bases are TGTGCCTGGAGTGTACGGGGGAGCTCCTACAATGAGCAGTTCTTC.

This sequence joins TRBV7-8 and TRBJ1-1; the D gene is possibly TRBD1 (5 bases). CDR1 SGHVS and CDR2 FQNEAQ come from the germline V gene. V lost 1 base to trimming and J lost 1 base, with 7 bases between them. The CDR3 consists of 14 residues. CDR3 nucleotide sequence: TGTGCCAGCAGCTTAGGGACACCGAACACTGAAGCTTTCTTT. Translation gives CASSLGTPNTEAFF.

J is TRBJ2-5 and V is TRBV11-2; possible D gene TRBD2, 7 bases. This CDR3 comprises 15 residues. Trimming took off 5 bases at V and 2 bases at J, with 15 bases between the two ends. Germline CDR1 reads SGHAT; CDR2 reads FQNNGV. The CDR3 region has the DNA TGTGCCAGCAGCGCCCTAGCGGACAGACAAGAGACCCAGTACTTC. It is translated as CASSALADRQETQYF.

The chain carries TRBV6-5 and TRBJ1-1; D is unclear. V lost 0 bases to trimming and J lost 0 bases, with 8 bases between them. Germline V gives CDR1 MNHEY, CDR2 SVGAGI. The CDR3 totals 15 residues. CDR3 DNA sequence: TGTGCCAGCAGTTACTCCCAGAACATGAACACTGAAGCTTTCTTT. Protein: CASSYSQNMNTEAFF.

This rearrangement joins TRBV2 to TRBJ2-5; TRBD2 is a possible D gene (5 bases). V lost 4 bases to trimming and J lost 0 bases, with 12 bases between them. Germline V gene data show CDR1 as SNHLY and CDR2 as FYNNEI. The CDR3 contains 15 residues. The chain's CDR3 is CASSAFGVYQETQYF. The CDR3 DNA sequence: TGTGCCAGCAGTGCGTTCGGGGTTTACCAAGAGACCCAGTACTTC. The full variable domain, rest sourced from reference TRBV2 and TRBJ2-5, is EPEVTQTPSHQVTQMGQEVILRCVPISNHLYFYWYRQILGQKVEFLVSFYNNEISEKSEIFDDQFSVERPDGSNFTLKIRSTKLEDSAMYFCASSAFGVYQETQYFGPGTRLLVL.

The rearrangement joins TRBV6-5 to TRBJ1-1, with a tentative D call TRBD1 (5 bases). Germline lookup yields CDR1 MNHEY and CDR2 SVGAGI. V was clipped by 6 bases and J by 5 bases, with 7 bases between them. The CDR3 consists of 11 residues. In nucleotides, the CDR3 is TGTGCCAGCAGAGGGGAAACTGAAGCTTTCTTT. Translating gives CASRGETEAFF.

This CDR3 is CASSYQTSSGLEQYF. The CDR3 nucleotides are TGTGCCAGCAGTTACCAGACTAGCAGCGGGCTCGAGCAGTACTTC. V is TRBV6-5 and J is TRBJ2-7; 7 bases map to TRBD2. The junction had 10 bases not matched to a gene; V was cut back by 2 bases and J by 6 bases. Looked up from germline, CDR1 is MNHEY and CDR2 is SVGAGI. This CDR3 has 15 residues.

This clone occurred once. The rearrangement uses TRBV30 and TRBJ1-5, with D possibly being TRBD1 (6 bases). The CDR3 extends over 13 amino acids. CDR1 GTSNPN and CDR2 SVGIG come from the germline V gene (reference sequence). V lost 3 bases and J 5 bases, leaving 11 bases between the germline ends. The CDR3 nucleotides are TGTGCCTGGAGGGGGGACAATCATCAGCCCCAGCATTTT. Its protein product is CAWRGDNHQPQHF.

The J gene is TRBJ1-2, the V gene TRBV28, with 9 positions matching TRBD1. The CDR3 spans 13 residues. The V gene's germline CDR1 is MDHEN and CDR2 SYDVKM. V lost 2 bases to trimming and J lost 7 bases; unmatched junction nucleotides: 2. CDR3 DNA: TGTGCCAGCAGTTTAGGGGACAGGGTTGGCTACACCTTC. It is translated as CASSLGDRVGYTF.

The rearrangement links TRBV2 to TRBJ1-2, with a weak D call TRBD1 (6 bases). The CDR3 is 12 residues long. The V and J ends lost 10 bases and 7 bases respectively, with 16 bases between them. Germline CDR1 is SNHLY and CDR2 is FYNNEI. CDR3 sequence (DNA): TGTGCCAACCAGGGGAATGGGGGTGGCTACACCTTC. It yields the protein CANQGNGGGYTF.

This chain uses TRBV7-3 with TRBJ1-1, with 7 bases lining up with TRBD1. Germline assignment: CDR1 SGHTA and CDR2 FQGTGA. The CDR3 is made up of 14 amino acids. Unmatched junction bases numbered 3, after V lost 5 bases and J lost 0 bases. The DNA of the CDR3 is TGTGCCAGCAGCCTGGACAGGATGAACACTGAAGCTTTCTTT. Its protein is CASSLDRMNTEAFF.

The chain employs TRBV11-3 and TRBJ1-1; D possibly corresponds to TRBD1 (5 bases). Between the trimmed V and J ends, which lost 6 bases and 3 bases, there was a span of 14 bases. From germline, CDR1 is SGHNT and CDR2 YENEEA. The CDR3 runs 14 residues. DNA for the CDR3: TGTGCCAGCAGTTCAGGGTATATCCACACTGAAGCTTTCTTT. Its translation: CASSSGYIHTEAFF.